This T cell receptor beta chain was retrieved from a study of blood T cell repertoires in COVID-19. In the authors' methods: Researchers report that nucleated cell counts were estimated from reference gene primer amplification. TCRdb's copy holds only in-frame clones and misses some; the assay was immunoSEQ multiplex PCR. That table furnishes V, J and clone size, whereas the DNA furnished D and trimming. The table shows over 150,000 clones, with roughly 84% occurring only once. Individuals aged roughly 18 to 100 years were recruited from about two dozen US areas. Participant-given clinical history determined each cohort assignment. Recovered Cohort 3 donors showed two negative PCRs, clearance, or symptom resolution. The V and J ends lost 3 bases and 3 bases, in that order; junction bases with no gene match: 4. Germline loops: CDR1 MGHRA, CDR2 YSYEKL. This CDR3 has 14 residues.

The chain joins TRBV4-1 to TRBJ2-5, with TRBD1 matching over 7 bases. Sequencing was performed on PBMCs or T cells enriched from blood (not recorded which). This TCR derives from a woman aged 45 to 65 who had recovered from COVID-19. Here the CDR3 reads CASSQVGTEETQYF. The CDR3 DNA is TGCGCCAGCAGCCAGGTTGGGACAGAAGAGACCCAGTACTTC.